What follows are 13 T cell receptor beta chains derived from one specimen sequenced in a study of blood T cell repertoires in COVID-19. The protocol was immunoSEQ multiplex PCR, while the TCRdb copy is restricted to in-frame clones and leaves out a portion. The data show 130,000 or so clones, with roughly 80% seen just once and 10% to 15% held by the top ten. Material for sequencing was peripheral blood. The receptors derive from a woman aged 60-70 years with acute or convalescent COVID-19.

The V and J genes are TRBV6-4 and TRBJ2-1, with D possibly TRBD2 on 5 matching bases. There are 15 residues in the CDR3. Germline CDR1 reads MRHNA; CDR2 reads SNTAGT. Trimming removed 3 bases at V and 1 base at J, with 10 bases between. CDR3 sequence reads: CASSEEEMSYNEQFF. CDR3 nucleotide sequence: TGTGCCAGCAGTGAGGAGGAAATGTCCTACAATGAGCAGTTCTTC.

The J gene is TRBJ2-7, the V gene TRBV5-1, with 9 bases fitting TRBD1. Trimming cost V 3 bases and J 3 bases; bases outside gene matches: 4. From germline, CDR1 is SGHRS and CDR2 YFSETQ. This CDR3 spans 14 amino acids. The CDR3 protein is CASSSGTGSYEQYF. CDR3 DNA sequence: TGCGCCAGCAGCTCCGGGACAGGGAGCTACGAGCAGTACTTC.

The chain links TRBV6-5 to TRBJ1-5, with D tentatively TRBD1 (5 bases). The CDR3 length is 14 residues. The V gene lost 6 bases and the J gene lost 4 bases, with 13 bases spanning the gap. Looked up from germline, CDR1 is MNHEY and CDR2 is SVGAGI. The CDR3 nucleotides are TGTGCCAGCAGGGGAGGACACTTGAATCAGCCCCAGCATTTT. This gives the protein CASRGGHLNQPQHF.

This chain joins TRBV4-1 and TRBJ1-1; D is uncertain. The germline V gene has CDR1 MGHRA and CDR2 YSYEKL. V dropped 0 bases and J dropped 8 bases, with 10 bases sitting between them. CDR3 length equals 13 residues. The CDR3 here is CASSQDPSYEAFF. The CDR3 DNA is TGCGCCAGCAGCCAAGATCCGAGCTACGAAGCTTTCTTT.

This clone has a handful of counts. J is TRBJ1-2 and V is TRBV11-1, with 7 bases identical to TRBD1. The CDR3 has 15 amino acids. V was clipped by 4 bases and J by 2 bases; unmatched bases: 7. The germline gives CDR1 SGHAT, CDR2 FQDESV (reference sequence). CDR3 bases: TGTGCCAGCAGCTCAAGAGGGGGCTGGAACTATGGCTACACCTTC. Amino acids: CASSSRGGWNYGYTF.

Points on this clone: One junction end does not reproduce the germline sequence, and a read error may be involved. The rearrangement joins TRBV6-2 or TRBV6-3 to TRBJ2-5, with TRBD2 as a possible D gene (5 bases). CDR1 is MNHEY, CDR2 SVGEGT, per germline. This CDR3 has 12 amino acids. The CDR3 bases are TGTGCCGGCAGTTACTGGGAGGAGACCCAGTACTTC. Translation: CAGSYWEETQYF.

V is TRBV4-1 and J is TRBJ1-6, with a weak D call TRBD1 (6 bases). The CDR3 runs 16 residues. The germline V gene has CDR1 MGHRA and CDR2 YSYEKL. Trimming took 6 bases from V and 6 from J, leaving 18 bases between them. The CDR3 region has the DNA TGCGCCAGCAGATATAACAGGGCCCTTGCTAATTCACCCCTCCACTTT. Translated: CASRYNRALANSPLHF.

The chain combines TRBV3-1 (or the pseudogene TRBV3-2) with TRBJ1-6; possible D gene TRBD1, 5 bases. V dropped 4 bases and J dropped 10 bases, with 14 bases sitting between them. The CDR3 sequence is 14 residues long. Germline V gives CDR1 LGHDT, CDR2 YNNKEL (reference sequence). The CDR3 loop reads CASSLAGEGSPLHF. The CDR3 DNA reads TGTGCCAGCAGCCTCGCGGGGGAAGGATCACCCCTCCACTTT.

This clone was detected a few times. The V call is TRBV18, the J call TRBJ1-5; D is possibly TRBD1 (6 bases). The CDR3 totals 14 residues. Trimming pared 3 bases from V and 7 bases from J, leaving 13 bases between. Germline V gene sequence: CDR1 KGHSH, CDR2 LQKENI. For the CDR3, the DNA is TGTGCCAGCTCACCCAGACAGGATGTCCAGCCCCAGCATTTT. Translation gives CASSPRQDVQPQHF.

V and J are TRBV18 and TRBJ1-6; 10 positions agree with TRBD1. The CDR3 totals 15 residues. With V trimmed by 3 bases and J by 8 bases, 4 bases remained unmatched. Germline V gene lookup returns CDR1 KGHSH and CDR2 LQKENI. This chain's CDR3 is CASSPSTGGDSPLHF. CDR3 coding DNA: TGTGCCAGCTCACCGTCGACAGGGGGCGATTCACCCCTCCACTTT.

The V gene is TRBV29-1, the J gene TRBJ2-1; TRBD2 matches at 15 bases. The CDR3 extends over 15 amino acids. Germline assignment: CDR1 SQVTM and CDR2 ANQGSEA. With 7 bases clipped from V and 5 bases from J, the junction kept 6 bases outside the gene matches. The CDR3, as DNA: TGCAGCGCGAACGGACTAGCGGGGGGGAACAATGAGCAGTTCTTC. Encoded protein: CSANGLAGGNNEQFF.

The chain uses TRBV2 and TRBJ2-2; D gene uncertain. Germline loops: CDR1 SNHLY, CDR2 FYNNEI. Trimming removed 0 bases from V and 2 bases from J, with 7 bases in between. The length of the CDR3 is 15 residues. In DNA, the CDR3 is TGTGCCAGCAGTGAAGCCAGGCCAAACACCGGGGAGCTGTTTTTT. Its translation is CASSEARPNTGELFF.

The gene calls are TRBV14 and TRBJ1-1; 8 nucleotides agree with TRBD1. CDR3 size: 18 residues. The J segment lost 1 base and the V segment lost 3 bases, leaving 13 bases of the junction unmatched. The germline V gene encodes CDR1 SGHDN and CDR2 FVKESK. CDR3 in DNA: TGTGCCAGCAGCCAGGAGACTTGGACAGGGAATGGGAACACTGAAGCTTTCTTT. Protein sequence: CASSQETWTGNGNTEAFF.